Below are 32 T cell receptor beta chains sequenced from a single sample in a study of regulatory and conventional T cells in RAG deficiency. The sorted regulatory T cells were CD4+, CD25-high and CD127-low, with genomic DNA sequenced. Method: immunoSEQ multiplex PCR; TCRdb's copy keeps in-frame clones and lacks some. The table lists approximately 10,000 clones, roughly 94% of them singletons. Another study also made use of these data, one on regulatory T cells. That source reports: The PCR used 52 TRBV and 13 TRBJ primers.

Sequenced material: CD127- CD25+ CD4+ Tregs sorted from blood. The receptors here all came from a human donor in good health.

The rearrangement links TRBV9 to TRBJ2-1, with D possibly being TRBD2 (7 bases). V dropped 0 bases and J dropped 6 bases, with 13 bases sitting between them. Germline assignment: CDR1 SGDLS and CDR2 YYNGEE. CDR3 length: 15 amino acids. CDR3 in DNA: TGTGCCAGCAGCGTAGGAGGGGGGGCCCTCAATGAGCAGTTCTTC. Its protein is CASSVGGGALNEQFF.

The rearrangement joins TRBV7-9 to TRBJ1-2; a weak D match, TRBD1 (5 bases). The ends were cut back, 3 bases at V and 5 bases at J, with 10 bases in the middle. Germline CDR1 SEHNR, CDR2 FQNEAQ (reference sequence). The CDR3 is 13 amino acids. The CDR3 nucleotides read TGTGCCAGCAGCTTTGGCAGGGAATATGGCTACACCTTC. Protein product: CASSFGREYGYTF.

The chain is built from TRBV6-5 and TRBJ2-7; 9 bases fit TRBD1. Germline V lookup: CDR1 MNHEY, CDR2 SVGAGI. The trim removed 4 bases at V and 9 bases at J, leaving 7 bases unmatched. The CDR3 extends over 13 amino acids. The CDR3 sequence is CASSFGTGRGQYF. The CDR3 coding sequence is TGTGCCAGCAGTTTCGGGACAGGGAGAGGGCAGTACTTC.

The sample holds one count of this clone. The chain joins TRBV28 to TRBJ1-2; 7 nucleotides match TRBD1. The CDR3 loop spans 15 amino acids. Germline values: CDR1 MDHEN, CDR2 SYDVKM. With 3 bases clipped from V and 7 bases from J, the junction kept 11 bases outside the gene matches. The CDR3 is CASSFLGRGRSGYTF. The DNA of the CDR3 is TGTGCCAGCAGTTTCCTTGGTAGGGGGCGCAGTGGCTACACCTTC.

CDR3 sequence: CASSPRTSTNTGELFF. CDR3 bases: TGTGCCAGCAGCCCCCGGACATCTACGAACACCGGGGAGCTGTTTTTT. V is TRBV7-9 and J is TRBJ2-2; tentative D call: TRBD1 (5 bases). Germline CDR1 is SEHNR and CDR2 is FQNEAQ (reference sequence). The CDR3 has 16 residues. V lost 5 bases to trimming and J lost 0 bases, with 13 bases between them.

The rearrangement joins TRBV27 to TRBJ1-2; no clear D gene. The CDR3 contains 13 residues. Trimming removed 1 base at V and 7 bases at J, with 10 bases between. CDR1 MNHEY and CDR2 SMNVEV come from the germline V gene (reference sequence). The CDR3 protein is CASSLYAGGGYTF. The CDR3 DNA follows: TGTGCCAGCAGTTTATACGCGGGCGGTGGCTACACCTTC.

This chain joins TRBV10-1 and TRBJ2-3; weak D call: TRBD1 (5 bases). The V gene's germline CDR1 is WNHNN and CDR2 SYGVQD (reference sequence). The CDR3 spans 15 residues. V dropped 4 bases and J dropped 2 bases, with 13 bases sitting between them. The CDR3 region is CASSGLGLNTDTQYF. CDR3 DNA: TGCGCCAGCAGTGGTTTGGGGCTGAACACAGATACGCAGTATTTT.

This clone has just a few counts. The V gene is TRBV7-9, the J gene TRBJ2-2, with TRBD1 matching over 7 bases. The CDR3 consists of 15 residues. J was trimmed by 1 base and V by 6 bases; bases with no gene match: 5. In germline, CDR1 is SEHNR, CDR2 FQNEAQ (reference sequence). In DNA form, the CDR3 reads TGTGCCAGCAGACCGGGACAGCAGAACACCGGGGAGCTGTTTTTT. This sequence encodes CASRPGQQNTGELFF.

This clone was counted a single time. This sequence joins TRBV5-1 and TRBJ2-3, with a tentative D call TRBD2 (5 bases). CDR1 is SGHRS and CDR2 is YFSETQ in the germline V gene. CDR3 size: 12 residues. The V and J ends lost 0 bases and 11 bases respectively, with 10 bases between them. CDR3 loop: CASSLAGWEQYF. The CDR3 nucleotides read TGCGCCAGCAGCTTGGCGGGGTGGGAGCAGTATTTT. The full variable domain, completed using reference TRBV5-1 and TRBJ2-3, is KAGVTQTPRYLIKTRGQQVTLSCSPISGHRSVSWYQQTPGQGLQFLFEYFSETQRNKGNFPGRFSGRQFSNSRSEMNVSTLELGDSALYLCASSLAGWEQYFGPGTRLTVL.

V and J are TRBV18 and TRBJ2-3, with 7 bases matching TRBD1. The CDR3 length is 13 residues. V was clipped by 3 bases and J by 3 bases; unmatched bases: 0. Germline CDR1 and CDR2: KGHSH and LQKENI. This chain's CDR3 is CASSPGQTDTQYF. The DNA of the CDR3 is TGTGCCAGCTCACCGGGACAGACAGATACGCAGTATTTT.

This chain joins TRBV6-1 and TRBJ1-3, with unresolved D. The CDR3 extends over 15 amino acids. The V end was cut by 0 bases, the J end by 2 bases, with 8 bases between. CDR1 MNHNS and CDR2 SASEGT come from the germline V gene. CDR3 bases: TGTGCCAGCAGTGAAGCTAGCGGGGCTGGAAACACCATATATTTT. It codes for CASSEASGAGNTIYF.

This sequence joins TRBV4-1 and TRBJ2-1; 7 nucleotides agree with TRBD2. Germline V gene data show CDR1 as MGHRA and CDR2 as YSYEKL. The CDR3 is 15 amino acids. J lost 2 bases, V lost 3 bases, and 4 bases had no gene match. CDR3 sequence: CASSHGGGAYNEQFF. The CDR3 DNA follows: TGCGCCAGCAGCCATGGTGGGGGGGCCTACAATGAGCAGTTCTTC.

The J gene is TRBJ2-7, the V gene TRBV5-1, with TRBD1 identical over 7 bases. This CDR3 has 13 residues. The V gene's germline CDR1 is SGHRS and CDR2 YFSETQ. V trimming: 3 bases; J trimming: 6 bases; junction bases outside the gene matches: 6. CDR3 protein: CASSWDAGGEQYF. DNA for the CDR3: TGCGCCAGCAGCTGGGACGCAGGGGGCGAGCAGTACTTC.

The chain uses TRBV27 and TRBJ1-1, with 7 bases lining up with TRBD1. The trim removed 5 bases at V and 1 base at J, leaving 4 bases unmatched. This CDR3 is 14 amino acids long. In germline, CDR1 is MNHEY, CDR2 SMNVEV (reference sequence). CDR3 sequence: CASSAWTGNTEAFF. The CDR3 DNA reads TGTGCCAGCAGTGCATGGACAGGGAACACTGAAGCTTTCTTT.

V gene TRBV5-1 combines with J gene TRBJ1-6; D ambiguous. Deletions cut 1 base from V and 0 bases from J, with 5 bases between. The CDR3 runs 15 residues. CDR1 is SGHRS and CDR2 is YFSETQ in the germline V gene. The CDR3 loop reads CASSLKLSYNSPLHF. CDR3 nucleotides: TGCGCCAGCAGCTTGAAGCTCTCCTATAATTCACCCCTCCACTTT.

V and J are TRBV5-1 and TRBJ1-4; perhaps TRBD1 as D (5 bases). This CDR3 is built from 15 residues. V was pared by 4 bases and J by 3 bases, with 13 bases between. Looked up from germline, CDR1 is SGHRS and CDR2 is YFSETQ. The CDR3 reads CASSPRGLPNEKLFF. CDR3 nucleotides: TGCGCCAGCAGCCCGAGGGGACTCCCTAATGAAAAACTGTTTTTT.

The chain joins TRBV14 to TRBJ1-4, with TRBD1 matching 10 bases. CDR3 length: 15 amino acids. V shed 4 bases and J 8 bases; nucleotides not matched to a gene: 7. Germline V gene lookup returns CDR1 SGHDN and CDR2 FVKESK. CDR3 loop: CASSPGQGKGEKLFF. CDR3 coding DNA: TGTGCCAGCAGCCCGGGACAGGGGAAGGGGGAAAAACTGTTTTTT.

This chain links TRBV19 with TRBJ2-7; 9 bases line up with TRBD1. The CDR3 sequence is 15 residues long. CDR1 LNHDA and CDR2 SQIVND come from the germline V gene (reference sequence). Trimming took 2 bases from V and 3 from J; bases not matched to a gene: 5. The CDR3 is CASSIQGTGFYEQYF. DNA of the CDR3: TGTGCCAGTAGTATACAAGGGACAGGGTTCTACGAGCAGTACTTC.

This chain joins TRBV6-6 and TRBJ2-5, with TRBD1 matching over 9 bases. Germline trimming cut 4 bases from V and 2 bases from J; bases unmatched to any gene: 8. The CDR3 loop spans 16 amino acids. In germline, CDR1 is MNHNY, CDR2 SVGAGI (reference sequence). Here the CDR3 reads CASSSPADRGQETQYF. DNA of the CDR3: TGTGCCAGCAGTTCCCCCGCCGACAGGGGGCAAGAGACCCAGTACTTC.

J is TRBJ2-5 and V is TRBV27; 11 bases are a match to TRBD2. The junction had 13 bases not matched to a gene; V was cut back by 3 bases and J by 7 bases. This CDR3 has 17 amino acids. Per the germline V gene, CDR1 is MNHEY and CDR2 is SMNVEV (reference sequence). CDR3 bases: TGTGCCAGCAGTTTCCACCGGACTAGCGGGTTCGACGGGACCCAGTACTTC. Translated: CASSFHRTSGFDGTQYF.

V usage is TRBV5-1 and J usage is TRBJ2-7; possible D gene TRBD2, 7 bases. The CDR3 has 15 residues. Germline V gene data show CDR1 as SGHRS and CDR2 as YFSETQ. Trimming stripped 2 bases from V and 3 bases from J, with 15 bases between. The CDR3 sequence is CASSFLGGAGYEQYF. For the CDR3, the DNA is TGCGCCAGCAGCTTTTTAGGGGGGGCCGGCTACGAGCAGTACTTC.

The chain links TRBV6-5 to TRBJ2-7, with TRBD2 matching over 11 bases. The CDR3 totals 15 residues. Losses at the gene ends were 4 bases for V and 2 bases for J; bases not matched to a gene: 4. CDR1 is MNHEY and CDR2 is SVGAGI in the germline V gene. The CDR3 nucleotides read TGTGCCAGCAGTTTTACTAGCGGGGGCCCCTACGAGCAGTACTTC. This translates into CASSFTSGGPYEQYF.

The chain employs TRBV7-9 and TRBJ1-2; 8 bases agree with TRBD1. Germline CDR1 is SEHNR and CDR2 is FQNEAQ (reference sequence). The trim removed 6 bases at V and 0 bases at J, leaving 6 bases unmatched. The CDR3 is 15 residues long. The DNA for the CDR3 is TGTGCCAGCAGTTCTCTACAGGGGGCTAACTATGGCTACACCTTC. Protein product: CASSSLQGANYGYTF.

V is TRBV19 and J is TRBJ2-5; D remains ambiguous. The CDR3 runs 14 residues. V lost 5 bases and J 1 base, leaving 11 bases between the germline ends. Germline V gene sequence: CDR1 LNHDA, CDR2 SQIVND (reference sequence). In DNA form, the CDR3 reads TGTGCCAGTAGTGGCTACAGTTTCCAAGAGACCCAGTACTTC. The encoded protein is CASSGYSFQETQYF.

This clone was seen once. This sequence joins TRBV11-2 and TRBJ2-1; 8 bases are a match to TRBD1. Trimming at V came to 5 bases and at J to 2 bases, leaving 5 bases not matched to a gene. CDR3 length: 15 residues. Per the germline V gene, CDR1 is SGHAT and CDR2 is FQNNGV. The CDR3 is CASSQQGVTYNEQFF. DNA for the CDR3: TGTGCCAGCAGCCAACAGGGGGTTACCTACAATGAGCAGTTCTTC. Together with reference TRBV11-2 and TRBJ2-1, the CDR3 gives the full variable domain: EAGVAQSPRYKIIEKRQSVAFWCNPISGHATLYWYQQILGQGPKLLIQFQNNGVVDDSQLPKDRFSAERLKGVDSTLKIQPAKLEDSAVYLCASSQQGVTYNEQFFGPGTRLTVL.

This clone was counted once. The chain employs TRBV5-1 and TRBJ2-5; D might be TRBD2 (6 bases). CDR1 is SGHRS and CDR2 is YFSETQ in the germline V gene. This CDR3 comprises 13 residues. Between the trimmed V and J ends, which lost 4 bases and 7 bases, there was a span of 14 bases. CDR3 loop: CASSPGTGGTQYF. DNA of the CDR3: TGCGCCAGCAGCCCGGGGACTGGCGGGACCCAGTACTTC.

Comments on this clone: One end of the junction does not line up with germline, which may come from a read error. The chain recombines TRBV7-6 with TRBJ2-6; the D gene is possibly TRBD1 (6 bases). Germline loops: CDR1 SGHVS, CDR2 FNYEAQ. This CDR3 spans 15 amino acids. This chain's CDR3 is CASSLDSSGVNVLTF. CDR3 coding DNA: TGTGCCAGCAGCTTAGATAGTTCAGGGGTCAACGTCCTGACTTTC.

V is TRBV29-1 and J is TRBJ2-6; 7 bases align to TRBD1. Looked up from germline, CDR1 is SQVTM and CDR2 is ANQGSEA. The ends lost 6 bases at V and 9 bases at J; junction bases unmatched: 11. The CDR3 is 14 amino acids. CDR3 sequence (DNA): TGCAGCGTACGACCTAGACAGGGTGACAACGTCCTGACTTTC. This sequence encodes CSVRPRQGDNVLTF.

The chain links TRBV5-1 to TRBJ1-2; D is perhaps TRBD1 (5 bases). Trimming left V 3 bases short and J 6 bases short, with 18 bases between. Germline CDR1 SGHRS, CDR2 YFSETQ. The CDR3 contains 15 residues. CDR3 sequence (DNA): TGCGCCAGCAGCTCTCAATCCCCGGGGGTTCATGGCTACACCTTC. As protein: CASSSQSPGVHGYTF.

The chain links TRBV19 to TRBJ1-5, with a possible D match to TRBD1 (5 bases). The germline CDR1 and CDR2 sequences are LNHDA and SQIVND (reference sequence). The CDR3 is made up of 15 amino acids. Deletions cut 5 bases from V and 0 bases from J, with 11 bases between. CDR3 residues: CASSVRQYSNQPQHF. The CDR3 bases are TGTGCCAGTAGTGTCCGACAGTATAGCAATCAGCCCCAGCATTTT.

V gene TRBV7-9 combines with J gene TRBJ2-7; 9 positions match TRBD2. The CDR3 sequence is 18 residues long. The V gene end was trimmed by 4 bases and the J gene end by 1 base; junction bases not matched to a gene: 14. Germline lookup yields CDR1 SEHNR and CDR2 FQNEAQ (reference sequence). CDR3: CASSSYRYSGGLSYEQYF. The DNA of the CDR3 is TGTGCCAGCAGCTCTTACCGTTATAGCGGGGGCCTTTCCTACGAGCAGTACTTC.

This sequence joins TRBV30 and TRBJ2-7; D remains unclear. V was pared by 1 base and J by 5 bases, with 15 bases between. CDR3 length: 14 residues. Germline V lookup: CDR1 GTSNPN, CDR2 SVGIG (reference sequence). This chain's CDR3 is CAWSDSSDLHEQYF. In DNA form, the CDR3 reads TGTGCCTGGAGTGACAGTTCCGATCTGCACGAGCAGTACTTC.